One and the same sample provided the 10 T cell receptor beta chains below, sequenced in a study of shared clonotypes between healthy human individuals. Sequencing was performed with immunoSEQ multiplex PCR; in TCRdb, only in-frame clones are kept and a portion is missing. In the table there are 2 million to 2.5 million clones, about 94% of which are singletons. The sample consisted of naive CD4+ T cells sorted from blood. The subset: CD45RA+ positively selected. These receptors all come from a man younger than 30 in good health.

The chain joins TRBV10-3 to TRBJ2-4; 11 nucleotides match TRBD1. Germline V gives CDR1 ENHRY, CDR2 SYGVKD. CDR3 length: 17 residues. The V gene end was trimmed by 2 bases and the J gene end by 4 bases; junction bases not matched to a gene: 7. The CDR3 nucleotides are TGTGCCATCAGTGAGCCCCGGGACAGGGGGGGTAAAAACATTCAGTACTTC. It specifies CAISEPRDRGGKNIQYF.

The chain joins TRBV30 to TRBJ1-3, with D possibly being TRBD1 (5 bases). The V gene's germline CDR1 is GTSNPN and CDR2 SVGIG (reference sequence). CDR3 size: 14 residues. Trimming took 4 bases from V and 3 from J, leaving 13 bases between them. CDR3 in DNA: TGTGCCTGGACCGGGACGGTATTTGGAAACACCATATATTTT. It specifies CAWTGTVFGNTIYF.

The J gene is TRBJ2-7, the V gene TRBV12-5; D is ambiguous. The CDR3 sequence is 17 residues long. V was trimmed by 2 bases and J by 3 bases, leaving 20 bases between them. Germline CDR1 and CDR2: LGHNT and FRNRAP. CDR3 DNA sequence: TGTGCTAGTGGTTTGCCCCACCGAAGTGTCCCCTTCTACGAGCAGTACTTC. Translation gives CASGLPHRSVPFYEQYF.

About this clone itself: Other DNA sequences within the sample encode an identical CDR3. The V and J genes are TRBV11-2 and TRBJ2-7; D is unresolved. Germline V gives CDR1 SGHAT, CDR2 FQNNGV. CDR3 length: 12 amino acids. V was shortened by 0 bases and J by 4 bases, with 4 bases between the two germline ends. DNA for the CDR3: TGTGCCAGCAGCTTAGAACCTTACGAGCAGTACTTC. Translation: CASSLEPYEQYF. The complete variable domain, with remaining parts taken from reference TRBV11-2 and TRBJ2-7, reads EAGVAQSPRYKIIEKRQSVAFWCNPISGHATLYWYQQILGQGPKLLIQFQNNGVVDDSQLPKDRFSAERLKGVDSTLKIQPAKLEDSAVYLCASSLEPYEQYFGPGTRLTVT.

J is TRBJ2-7 and V is TRBV5-6; 9 bases map to TRBD2. Germline values: CDR1 SGHDT, CDR2 YYEEEE. Losses at the gene ends were 5 bases for V and 2 bases for J; bases not matched to a gene: 8. The CDR3 spans 15 residues. CDR3 residues: CASSLAGAAAYEQYF. As DNA, the CDR3 is TGTGCCAGCAGTTTAGCGGGAGCCGCCGCCTACGAGCAGTACTTC. Together with reference TRBV5-6 and TRBJ2-7, the CDR3 gives the full variable domain: DAGVTQSPTHLIKTRGQQVTLRCSPKSGHDTVSWYQQALGQGPQFIFQYYEEEERQRGNFPDRFSGHQFPNYSSELNVNALLLGDSALYLCASSLAGAAAYEQYFGPGTRLTVT.

Concerning this clone: This CDR3 is also generated by other DNA sequences in the sample. This chain uses TRBV28 with TRBJ1-6; D not resolved. The CDR3 has 14 amino acids. Germline CDR1 reads MDHEN; CDR2 reads SYDVKM. V was trimmed by 2 bases and J by 7 bases, leaving 9 bases between them. For the CDR3, the DNA is TGTGCCAGCAGTTTAGGGCAGGCCAATTCACCCCTCCACTTT. Protein sequence: CASSLGQANSPLHF.

The V and J genes are TRBV7-2 and TRBJ2-7; 7 bases are a match to TRBD2. V was pared by 0 bases and J by 1 base, with 9 bases of the junction left unmatched. The CDR3 is 17 amino acids. Germline V lookup: CDR1 SGHTA, CDR2 FQGNSA. The chain's CDR3 is CASSLAISGGSSYEQYF. The CDR3 region has the DNA TGTGCCAGCAGCTTAGCCATTTCTGGCGGGAGTTCCTACGAGCAGTACTTC.

V and J are TRBV7-9 and TRBJ2-2, with 7 bases matching TRBD2. Germline lookup yields CDR1 SEHNR and CDR2 FQNEAQ (reference sequence). The CDR3 contains 15 residues. Losses at the gene ends were 10 bases for V and 2 bases for J; bases not matched to a gene: 10. The CDR3 region is CANLGGTSNTGELFF. The CDR3 DNA reads as TGTGCCAACCTGGGGGGGACTTCAAACACCGGGGAGCTGTTTTTT.

This chain joins TRBV27 and TRBJ2-2, with 9 bases that match TRBD1. Germline V gene sequence: CDR1 MNHEY, CDR2 SMNVEV (reference sequence). The CDR3 spans 15 residues. V shed 6 bases, J shed 5 bases, and the junction held 7 bases outside the gene matches. CDR3 residues: CASRPQGAGTGELFF. The CDR3 DNA reads TGTGCCAGCAGACCACAGGGGGCGGGAACCGGGGAGCTGTTTTTT.

This clone was observed once. The chain carries TRBV5-1 and TRBJ1-1; D unresolved. Between the trimmed V and J ends, which lost 0 bases and 11 bases, there was a span of 11 bases. This CDR3 contains 12 residues. Germline V gene lookup returns CDR1 SGHRS and CDR2 YFSETQ. The CDR3 loop reads CASSLEVGEAFF. The CDR3 DNA is TGCGCCAGCAGCTTGGAAGTCGGAGAGGCTTTCTTT.